This T cell receptor (beta chain) was captured in a study of cytomegalovirus exposure and HLA in healthy donors. Whole-study results and caveats: Investigators reported over 150 TCR beta chains as tied to cytomegalovirus.

TCRdb's copy holds only in-frame clones and misses some; the assay was immunoSEQ multiplex PCR. This sample has about 78,000 clones; roughly 95% occur once, and the top ten carry 1.5% to 2%. With 3 bases clipped from V and 8 bases from J, the junction kept 13 bases outside the gene matches. Looked up from germline, CDR1 is KGHSH and CDR2 is LQKENI. This CDR3 is 16 amino acids long. Comments on this clone: What it binds is not known.

What was sequenced was PBMCs. V usage is TRBV18 and J usage is TRBJ2-3; 8 bases agree with TRBD2. The source of this sequence is a man aged 18 to 29 in good health and CMV-seropositive. The CDR3 coding sequence is TGTGCCAGCTCACCTAAGGGACTAGAGGGGTGGAGTACGCAGTATTTT. Protein product: CASSPKGLEGWSTQYF. Full variable domain (remainder filled in from reference TRBV18 and TRBJ2-3): NAGVMQNPRHLVRRRGQEARLRCSPMKGHSHVYWYRQLPEEGLKFMVYLQKENIIDESGMPKERFSAEFPKEGPSILRIQQVVRGDSAAYFCASSPKGLEGWSTQYFGPGTRLTVL.